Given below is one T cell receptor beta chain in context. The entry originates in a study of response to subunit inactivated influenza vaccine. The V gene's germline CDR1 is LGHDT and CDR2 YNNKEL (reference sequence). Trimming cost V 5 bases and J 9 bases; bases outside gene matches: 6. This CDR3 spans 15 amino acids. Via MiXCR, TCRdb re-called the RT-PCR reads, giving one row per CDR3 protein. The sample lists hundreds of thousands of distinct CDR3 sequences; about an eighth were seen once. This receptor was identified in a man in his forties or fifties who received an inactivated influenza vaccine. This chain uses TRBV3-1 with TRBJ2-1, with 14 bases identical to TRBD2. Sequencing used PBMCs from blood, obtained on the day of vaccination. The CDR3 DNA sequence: TGTGCCAGCAGCTCCGGACTAGCGGGAGGAGGTGAGCAGTTCTTC. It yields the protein CASSSGLAGGGEQFF.